This T cell receptor (beta chain) originates from a study of cytomegalovirus exposure and HLA in healthy donors. 13 Jbeta primers and 60 Vbeta primers were used for the PCR. Sequencing was performed with immunoSEQ multiplex PCR; in TCRdb, only in-frame clones are kept and a portion is missing. Of 90,000 to 150,000 clones in the sample, over 65% are singletons; the top ten hold 3.3%. Study results and limitations: Cytomegalovirus-associated status was assigned to more than 150 TCR beta chains. The sole available immune exposure information was CMV serostatus. TCR beta V segments were, for the most part, productive about 87% or about 30% of the time in an earlier analysis.

With respect to this clone: Its antigen is currently unknown.

Germline V gene data show CDR1 as KGHSY and CDR2 as FQNENV. V was trimmed by 3 bases and J by 5 bases, leaving 14 bases between them. This CDR3 spans 15 amino acids. Sequencing was carried out using PBMCs. The V call is TRBV16, the J call TRBJ2-1, with D possibly TRBD2 on 6 matching bases. The TCR originated in a young woman in good health and CMV-seropositive. CDR3 amino acids: CASSQSSDRNNEQFF. CDR3 bases: TGTGCCAGCAGCCAGTCTAGCGACCGGAACAATGAGCAGTTCTTC.